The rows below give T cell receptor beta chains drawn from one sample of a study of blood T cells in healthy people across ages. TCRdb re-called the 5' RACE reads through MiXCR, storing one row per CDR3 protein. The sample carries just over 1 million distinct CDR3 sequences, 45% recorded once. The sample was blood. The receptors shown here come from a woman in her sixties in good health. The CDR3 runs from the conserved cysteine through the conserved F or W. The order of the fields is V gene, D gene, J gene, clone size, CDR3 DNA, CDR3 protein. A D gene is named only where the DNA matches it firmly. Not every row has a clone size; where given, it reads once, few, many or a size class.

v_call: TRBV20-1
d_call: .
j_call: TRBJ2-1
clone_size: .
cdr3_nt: TGCAGTGCTAGCCGTGGGCGAATCTACAATGAGCAGTTCTTC
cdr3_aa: CSASRGRIYNEQFF

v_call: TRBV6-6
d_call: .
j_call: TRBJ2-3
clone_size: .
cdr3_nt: TGTGCCAGCTTCTCCGGGGGAGGAGACCCTAGCACAGATACGCAGTATTTT
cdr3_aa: CASFSGGGDPSTDTQYF

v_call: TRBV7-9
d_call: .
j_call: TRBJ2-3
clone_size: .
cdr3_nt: TGTGCCAGCAGCTTAACCTCAAGTGCAGGGCGAGGAGATACGCAGTATTTT
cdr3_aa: CASSLTSSAGRGDTQYF

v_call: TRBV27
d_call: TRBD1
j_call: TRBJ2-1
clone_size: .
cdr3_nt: TGTGCCGGGACAGGAGTCTACAATGAGCAGTTCTTC
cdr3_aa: CAGTGVYNEQFF

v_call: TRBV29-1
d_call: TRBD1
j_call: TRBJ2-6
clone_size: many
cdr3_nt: TGCAGCGTTGGCGGACGGGACAGACCATCTGGGGCCAACGTCCTGACTTTC
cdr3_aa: CSVGGRDRPSGANVLTF

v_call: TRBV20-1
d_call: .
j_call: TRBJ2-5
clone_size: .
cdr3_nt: TGCAGTGTTGTAGCAGAGACCCAGTACTTC
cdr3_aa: CSVVAETQYF

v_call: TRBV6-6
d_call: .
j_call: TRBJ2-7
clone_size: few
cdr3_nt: TGTGCCAGCAGTTACTCAGGGAAACTTTACGAGCAGTACTTC
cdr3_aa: CASSYSGKLYEQYF

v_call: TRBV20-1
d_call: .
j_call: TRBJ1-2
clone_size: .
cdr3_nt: TGCAGTGCTGGGAATGTTGACTACACCTTC
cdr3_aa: CSAGNVDYTF

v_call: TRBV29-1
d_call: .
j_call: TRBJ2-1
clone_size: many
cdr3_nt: TGCAGCGTCCTGACTAGTTTTAAGAATGAGCAGTTCTTC
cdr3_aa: CSVLTSFKNEQFF

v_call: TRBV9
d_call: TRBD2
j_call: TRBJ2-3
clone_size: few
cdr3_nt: TGTGCCAGCAGCGTCTCGACTAGCGTGTGGGGCACAGATACGCAGTATTTT
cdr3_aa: CASSVSTSVWGTDTQYF

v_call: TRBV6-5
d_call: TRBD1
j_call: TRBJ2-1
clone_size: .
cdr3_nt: TGTGCCAGCAGTGCCTCCGAGACAGGGGGCAAGTTCTTC
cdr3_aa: CASSASETGGKFF

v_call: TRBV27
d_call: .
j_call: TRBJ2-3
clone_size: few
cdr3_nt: TGTGCCAGACCCCATGGCCTTGTCGGTTGGGCAGATACGCAGTATTTT
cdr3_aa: CARPHGLVGWADTQYF

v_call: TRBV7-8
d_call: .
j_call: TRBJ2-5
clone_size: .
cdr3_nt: TGTGCCAGCAGCTTAGTTATTCACAGGGAGACCCAGTACTTC
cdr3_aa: CASSLVIHRETQYF

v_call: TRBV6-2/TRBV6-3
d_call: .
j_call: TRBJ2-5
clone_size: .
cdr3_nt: TGTGCCAGCAGGTACTCTAGAAGGGGAGAGACCCAGTACTTC
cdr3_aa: CASRYSRRGETQYF

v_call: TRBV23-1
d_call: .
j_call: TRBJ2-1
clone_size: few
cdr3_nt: TGCGCCAGCAGTCTTTCTAAAGGGAGCTCCTACAATGAGCAGTTCTTC
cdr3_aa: CASSLSKGSSYNEQFF

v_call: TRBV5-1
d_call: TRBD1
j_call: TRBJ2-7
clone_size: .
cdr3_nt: TGCGCCAGCAGATCGGACAGGGGGGAATACGAGCAGTACTTC
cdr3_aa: CASRSDRGEYEQYF

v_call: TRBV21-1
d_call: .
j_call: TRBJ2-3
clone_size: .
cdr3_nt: TGTGCCAGCAGCAAAGTAGGCGTCTGGACTAGCGGCACAGATACGCAGTATTTT
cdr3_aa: CASSKVGVWTSGTDTQYF

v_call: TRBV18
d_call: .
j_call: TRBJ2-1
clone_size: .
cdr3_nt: TGTGCCAGCTCCATATCGAGAGGCTACAATGAGCAGTTCTTC
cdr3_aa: CASSISRGYNEQFF

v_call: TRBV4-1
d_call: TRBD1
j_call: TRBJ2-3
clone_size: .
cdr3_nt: TGCGCCAGCAGCCAAGATGGGACAGGGGGCATCACAGATACGCAGTATTTT
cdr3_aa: CASSQDGTGGITDTQYF

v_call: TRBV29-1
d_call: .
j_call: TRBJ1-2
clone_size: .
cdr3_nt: TGCAGCGTTGAAGATCGACAGGCCCTCGAAAAATATGGCTACACCTTC
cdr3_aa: CSVEDRQALEKYGYTF

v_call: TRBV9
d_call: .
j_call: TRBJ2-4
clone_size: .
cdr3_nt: TGTGCCAGCAGCGTCGGGACCCTAAGTGGGGAGCAGTACTTC
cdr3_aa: CASSVGTLSGEQYF

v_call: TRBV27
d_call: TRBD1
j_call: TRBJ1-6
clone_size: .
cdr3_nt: TGTGCCAGCGCTCAATTTGAGAGGGGGCTCAATTCACCCCTCCACTTT
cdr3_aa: CASAQFERGLNSPLHF

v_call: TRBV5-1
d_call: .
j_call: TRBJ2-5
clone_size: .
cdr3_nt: TGCGCCAGCAGCCCACGGACAGCCCCACGCTACCAAGAGACCCAGTACTTC
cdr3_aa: CASSPRTAPRYQETQYF

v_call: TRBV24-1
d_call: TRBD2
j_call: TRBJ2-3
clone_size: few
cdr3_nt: TGTGCCACCAGTGATGAACCTAGCGGGAGGGAGTATTTT
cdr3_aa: CATSDEPSGREYF

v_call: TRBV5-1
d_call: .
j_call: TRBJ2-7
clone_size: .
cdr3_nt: TGCGCCAGCAAGACCAGGGCGGACTCCTACAATGAGCAGTACTTC
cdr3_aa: CASKTRADSYNEQYF

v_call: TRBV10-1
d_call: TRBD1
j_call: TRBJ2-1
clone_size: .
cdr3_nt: TGCGCCAGCAGTGAGGGGGGACAGGTCATCTATAATGAGCAGTTCTTC
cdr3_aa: CASSEGGQVIYNEQFF

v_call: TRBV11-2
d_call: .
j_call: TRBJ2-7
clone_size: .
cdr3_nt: TGTGCCAGCAGCTTAGATCTCGGCAGGGGCTCCTACGAGCAGTACTTC
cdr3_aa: CASSLDLGRGSYEQYF

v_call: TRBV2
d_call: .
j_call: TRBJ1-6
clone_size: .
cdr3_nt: TGTGCCAGCAGATTCCAGGACAGACACAATTCACCCCTCCACTTT
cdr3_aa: CASRFQDRHNSPLHF

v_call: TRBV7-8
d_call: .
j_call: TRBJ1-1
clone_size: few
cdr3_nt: TGTGTCGGCAGCTCTCAGAGCCAACCGAACACTGAAGCTTTCTTT
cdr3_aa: CVGSSQSQPNTEAFF

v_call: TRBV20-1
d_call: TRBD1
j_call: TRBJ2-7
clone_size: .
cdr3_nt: TGCAGTGCTAGAGCGGGACAGTTCCTTAGGGAGCAGTACTTC
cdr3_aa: CSARAGQFLREQYF

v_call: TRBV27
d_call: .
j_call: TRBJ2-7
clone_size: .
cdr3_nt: TGTACCAGCAGATCGCTTGGGCCCTACGAGCAGTACTTC
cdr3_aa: CTSRSLGPYEQYF

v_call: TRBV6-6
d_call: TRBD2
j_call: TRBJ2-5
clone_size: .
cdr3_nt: TGTGCCAGCAGTTACTCAGGTAGCGGGAGGGAGCAAGAGACCCAGTACTTC
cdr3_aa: CASSYSGSGREQETQYF

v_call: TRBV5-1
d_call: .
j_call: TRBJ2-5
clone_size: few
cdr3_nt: TGCGCCAGCTCCCTGGGGGTTCAGGACCAAGAGACCCAGTACTTC
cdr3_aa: CASSLGVQDQETQYF

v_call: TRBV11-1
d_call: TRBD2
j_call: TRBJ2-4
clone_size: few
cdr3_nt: TGTGCCAGCAGCCCGGGAGGGGGGAAGAGCAAAAACATTCAGTACTTC
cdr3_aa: CASSPGGGKSKNIQYF

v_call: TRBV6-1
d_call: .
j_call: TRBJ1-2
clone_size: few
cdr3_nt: TGTGCCAGCAGTGACATGTTAGCCTATGGCTACACCTTC
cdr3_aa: CASSDMLAYGYTF

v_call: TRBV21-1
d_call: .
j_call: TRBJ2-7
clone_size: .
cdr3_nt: TGTGCCAGCAGCAAAGAAACTAGCGAGACCTACGAGCAGTACTTC
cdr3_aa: CASSKETSETYEQYF

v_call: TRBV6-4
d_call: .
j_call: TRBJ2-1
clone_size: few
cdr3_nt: TGTGCCAGCAGTGGCCTCCCCCATGCCTACAATGAGCAGTTCTTC
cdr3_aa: CASSGLPHAYNEQFF

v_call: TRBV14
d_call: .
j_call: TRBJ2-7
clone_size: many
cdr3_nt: TGTGCCAGCAGCACGGGACTTAAGCAGTACTTC
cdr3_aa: CASSTGLKQYF

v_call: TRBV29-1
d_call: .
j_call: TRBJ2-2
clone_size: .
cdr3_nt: TGCAGCGTTGGTTACGGGGAGCTGTTTTTT
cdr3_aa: CSVGYGELFF

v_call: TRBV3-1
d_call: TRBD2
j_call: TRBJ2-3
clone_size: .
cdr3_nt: TGTGCCAGCAGTGCCGGGACTACCAATACGCAGTATTTT
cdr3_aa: CASSAGTTNTQYF

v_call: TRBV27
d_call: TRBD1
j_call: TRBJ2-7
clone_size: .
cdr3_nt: TGTGCCAGCAGCGTAACGGGACAGACCTCCTACGAGCAGTACTTC
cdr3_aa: CASSVTGQTSYEQYF

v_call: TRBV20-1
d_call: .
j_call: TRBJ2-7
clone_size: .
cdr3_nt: TGCAGTGCTATCCGGGACTCAGTCATCTACGAGCAGTACTTC
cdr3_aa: CSAIRDSVIYEQYF

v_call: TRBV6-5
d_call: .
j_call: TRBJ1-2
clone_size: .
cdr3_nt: TGTGCCAGCAGTTACGGGGCAGGTCGCTACACCTTC
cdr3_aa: CASSYGAGRYTF

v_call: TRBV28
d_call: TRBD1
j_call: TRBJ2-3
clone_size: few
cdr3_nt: TGTGCCAGCTTGGGGGACAGGGGGTTATCAGATACGCAGTATTTT
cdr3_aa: CASLGDRGLSDTQYF

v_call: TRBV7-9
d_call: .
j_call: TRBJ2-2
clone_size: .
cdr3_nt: TGTGCCAGCAGCCCCCTTGGGACATACACCGGGGAGCTGTTTTTT
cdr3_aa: CASSPLGTYTGELFF

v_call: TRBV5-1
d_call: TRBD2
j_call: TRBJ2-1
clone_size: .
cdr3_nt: TGCGTCAGCAGCTCGTCGACTAGCGGACCCTACAATGAGCAGTTCTTC
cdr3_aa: CVSSSSTSGPYNEQFF

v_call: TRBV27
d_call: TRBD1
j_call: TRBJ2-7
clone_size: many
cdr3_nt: TGTGCCAGCACCCGACAGGGGTCCTACGAGCAGTACTTC
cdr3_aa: CASTRQGSYEQYF

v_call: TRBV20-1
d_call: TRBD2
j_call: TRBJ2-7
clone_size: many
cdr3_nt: TGCAGTGCCGAGGGGCTAGCGGGAGTCAAGAGCGAGCAGTACTTC
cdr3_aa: CSAEGLAGVKSEQYF